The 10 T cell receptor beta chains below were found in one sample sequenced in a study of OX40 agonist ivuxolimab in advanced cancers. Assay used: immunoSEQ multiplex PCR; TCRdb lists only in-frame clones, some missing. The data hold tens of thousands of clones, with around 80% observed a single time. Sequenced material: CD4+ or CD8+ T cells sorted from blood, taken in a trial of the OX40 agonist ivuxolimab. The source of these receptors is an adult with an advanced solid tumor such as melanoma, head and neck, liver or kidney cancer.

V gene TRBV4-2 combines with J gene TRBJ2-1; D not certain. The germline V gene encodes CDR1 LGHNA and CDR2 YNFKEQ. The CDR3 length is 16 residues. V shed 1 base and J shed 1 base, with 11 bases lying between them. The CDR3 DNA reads TGTGCCAGCAGCCAAGCGAGTAGAATATCCTACAATGAGCAGTTCTTC. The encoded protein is CASSQASRISYNEQFF.

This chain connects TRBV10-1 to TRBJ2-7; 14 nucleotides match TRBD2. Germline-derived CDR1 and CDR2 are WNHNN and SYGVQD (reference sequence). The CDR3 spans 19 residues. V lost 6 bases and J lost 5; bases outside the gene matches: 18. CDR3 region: CASRVYPSTSGGETDEQYF. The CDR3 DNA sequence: TGCGCCAGCAGAGTGTACCCCTCGACTAGCGGGGGGGAAACTGACGAGCAGTACTTC.

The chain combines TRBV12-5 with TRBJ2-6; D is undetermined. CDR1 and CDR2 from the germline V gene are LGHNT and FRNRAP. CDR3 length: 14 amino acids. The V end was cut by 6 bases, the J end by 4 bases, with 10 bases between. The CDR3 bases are TGTGCTAGTGGAAAGGCGGAGGGGGCCAACGTCCTGACTTTC. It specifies CASGKAEGANVLTF.

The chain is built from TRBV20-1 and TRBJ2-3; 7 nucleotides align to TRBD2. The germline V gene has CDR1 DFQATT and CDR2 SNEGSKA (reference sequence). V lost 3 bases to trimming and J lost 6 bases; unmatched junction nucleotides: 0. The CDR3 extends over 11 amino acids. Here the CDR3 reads CSARGGDTQYF. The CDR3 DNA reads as TGCAGTGCTAGGGGGGGGGATACGCAGTATTTT.

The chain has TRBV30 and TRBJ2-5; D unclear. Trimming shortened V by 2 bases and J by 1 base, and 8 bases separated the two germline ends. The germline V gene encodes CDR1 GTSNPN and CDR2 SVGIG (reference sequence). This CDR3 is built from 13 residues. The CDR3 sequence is CAWSRQVQETQYF. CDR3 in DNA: TGTGCCTGGAGTCGCCAGGTCCAAGAGACCCAGTACTTC.

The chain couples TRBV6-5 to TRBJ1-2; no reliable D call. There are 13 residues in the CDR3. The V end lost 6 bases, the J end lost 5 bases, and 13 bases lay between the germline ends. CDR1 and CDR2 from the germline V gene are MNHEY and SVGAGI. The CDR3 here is CASSKHTGYGYTF. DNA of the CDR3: TGTGCCAGCAGCAAACATACGGGTTATGGCTACACCTTC.

CDR3 loop: CASSQAGSHEQYF. In DNA, the CDR3 is TGTGCCAGCAGCCAAGCGGGCAGCCACGAGCAGTACTTC. The V gene is TRBV4-2, the J gene TRBJ2-7, with no clear D. CDR1 is LGHNA, CDR2 YNFKEQ, per germline. Trimming removed 1 base at V and 5 bases at J, with 9 bases between. This CDR3 is 13 amino acids long.

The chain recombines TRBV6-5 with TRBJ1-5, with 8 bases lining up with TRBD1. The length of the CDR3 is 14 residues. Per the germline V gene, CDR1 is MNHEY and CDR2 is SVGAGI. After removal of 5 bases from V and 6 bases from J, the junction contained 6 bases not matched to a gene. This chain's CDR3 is CASSQGQGSQPQHF. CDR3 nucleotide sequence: TGTGCCAGCAGTCAAGGACAGGGTAGTCAGCCCCAGCATTTT.

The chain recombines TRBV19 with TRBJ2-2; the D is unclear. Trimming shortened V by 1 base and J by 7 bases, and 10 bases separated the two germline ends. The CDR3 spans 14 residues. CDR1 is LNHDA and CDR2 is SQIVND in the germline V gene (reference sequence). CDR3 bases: TGTGCCAGTAGTATAGCCGCTGGTGTCGGGGAGCTGTTTTTT. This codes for CASSIAAGVGELFF.

CDR3: CASSPTSVYGYTF. DNA of the CDR3: TGTGCCAGCAGCCCGACTTCCGTTTATGGCTACACCTTC. V gene TRBV5-6 combines with J gene TRBJ1-2, with D unclear. Looked up from germline, CDR1 is SGHDT and CDR2 is YYEEEE. Trimming left V 4 bases short and J 5 bases short, with 12 bases between. The CDR3 contains 13 residues.